This TCR beta chain appears in the sequencing data of a study of blood T cell repertoires in COVID-19. As for the study in general: Acute-phase and convalescent COVID-19 samples originated in the United States, Italy and Spain. Sample material is recorded as cDNA or gDNA derived from T cells, B-cell-depleted T cells, or PBMCs.

In the original processing: It was from reference gene primer amplification that nucleated cell counts were estimated. Libraries were prepared by immunoSEQ multiplex PCR; TCRdb keeps only in-frame clonotypes and omits some of them. V, J and clone size are those of that table, while D and trimming were read from the DNA. The table records about 59,000 clones, 81% of them present only once. Trimming removed 6 bases at V and 5 bases at J, with 14 bases between. From germline, CDR1 is SNHLY and CDR2 FYNNEI. The CDR3 is 13 residues long. The chain has TRBV2 and TRBJ2-7; no clear D gene. Sequencing used peripheral blood. This TCR came from a woman over 75 with active or convalescent COVID-19. CDR3 bases: TGTGCCAGCAGCCGCCCTGTTCGAGACGAGCAGTACTTC. This translates into CASSRPVRDEQYF.